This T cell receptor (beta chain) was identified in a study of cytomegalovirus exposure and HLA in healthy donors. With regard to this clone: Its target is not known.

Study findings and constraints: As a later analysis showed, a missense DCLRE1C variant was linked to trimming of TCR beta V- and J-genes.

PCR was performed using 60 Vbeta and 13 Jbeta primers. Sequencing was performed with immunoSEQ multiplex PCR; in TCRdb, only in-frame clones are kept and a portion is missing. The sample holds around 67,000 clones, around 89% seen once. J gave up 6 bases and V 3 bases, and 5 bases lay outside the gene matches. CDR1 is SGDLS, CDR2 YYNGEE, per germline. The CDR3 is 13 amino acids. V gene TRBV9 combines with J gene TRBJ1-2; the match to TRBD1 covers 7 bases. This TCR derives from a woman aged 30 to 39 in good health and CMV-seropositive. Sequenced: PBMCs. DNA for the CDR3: TGTGCCAGCAGCGGAAGGGGGACAGATGGCTACACCTTC. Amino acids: CASSGRGTDGYTF.